This is a list of T cell receptor beta chains from one sample in a study of blood T cell repertoires in COVID-19. The assay was immunoSEQ multiplex PCR, and TCRdb's table has in-frame clones only and misses some. The sample holds about 150,000 clones; 70% to 90% are singletons and the top ten take 0.63%. Sequencing was performed on peripheral blood. The receptor set was obtained from a man in his sixties with COVID-19, enrolled during active disease. Both conserved end residues are part of each CDR3. D genes are given only for firm matches. Not every row has a clone size; where given, it reads once, few, many or a size class.

TRBV12-3/TRBV12-4,TRBJ1-1,-,TRBD1,TGTGCCAGCAGTCAGACAGGGGGAGCTTTCTTT,CASSQTGGAFF
TRBV24-1,TRBJ1-2,-,TRBD1,TGTGCCACCAGTGACCCGACAGGGGGCTACCGAGGCTACACCTTC,CATSDPTGGYRGYTF
TRBV2,TRBJ2-1,-,TRBD1,TGTGCCAGTAGGGACAGGGGTAATGAGCAGTTCTTC,CASRDRGNEQFF
TRBV5-5,TRBJ1-2,once,-,TGTGCCAGCAGCACCCGACAGACCCCTGGCTACACCTTC,CASSTRQTPGYTF
TRBV4-3,TRBJ1-4,few,-,TGCGCCAGCAGAAGGGGGATAAGCTCAACTAATGAAAAACTGTTTTTT,CASRRGISSTNEKLFF
TRBV3-1/TRBV3-2,TRBJ2-7,-,-,TGTGCCAGCAGCCAAGTAGCGGGACAGGGTGGATTCGAGCAGTACTTC,CASSQVAGQGGFEQYF
TRBV11-1,TRBJ2-7,-,TRBD2,TGTGCCAGCAGCTTAGGTTTCGTCGGGGGGAACGAGCAGTACTTC,CASSLGFVGGNEQYF
TRBV4-1,TRBJ2-1,-,TRBD2,TGCGCCAGCAGCCAAGATCTAGCGGGAGGGTTGAGCAATGAGCAGTTCTTC,CASSQDLAGGLSNEQFF
TRBV5-4,TRBJ1-3,-,TRBD1,TGTGCCAGCACCCAGGACAGGGGGTTTGGAAACACCATATATTTT,CASTQDRGFGNTIYF
TRBV5-8,TRBJ2-2,-,TRBD1,TGTGCCAGCAGCTTGGACCGGGACAGGGGGGACACCGGGGAGCTGTTTTTT,CASSLDRDRGDTGELFF
TRBV6-2/TRBV6-3,TRBJ1-3,-,TRBD1,TGTGCCAGCAGCCCTCGGACAGGTCCCTCTGGAAACACCATATATTTT,CASSPRTGPSGNTIYF
TRBV6-6,TRBJ1-2,-,-,TGTGCCAGCACCCACGAGGGTTTTGGCTACACCTTC,CASTHEGFGYTF
TRBV19,TRBJ2-1,-,-,TGTGCCACCGTGACCAGGTGGAATGAGCAGTTCTTC,CATVTRWNEQFF